Detailed here is one T cell receptor beta chain. Its antigen is not known. Sequencing was performed with immunoSEQ multiplex PCR; in TCRdb, only in-frame clones are kept and a portion is missing. The sample holds 75,000 to 90,000 clones, around 80% seen once. CDR1 and CDR2 (germline): SGHNT, YYREEE (reference sequence). Trimming shortened V by 0 bases and J by 3 bases, and 10 bases separated the two germline ends. The length of the CDR3 is 14 residues. This sample was included in a study of memory CD4+ T cells and cytomegalovirus serostatus. Turning to the study itself: Healthy Belgian adult donors included nine or ten CMV-positive and 24 CMV-negative people. Overall study findings and caveats: The CMV-associated TCR signature appears largely within the CD4+ memory repertoire.

Single viable CD3+CD4+CD8-CD45RO+ cells were sorted as the memory CD4+ T cells. Total CD4+ T cells were enriched by CD4 positive selection. The source of this sequence is an adult in good health and CMV-seronegative. The rearrangement uses TRBV5-4 and TRBJ2-7; possible D gene TRBD1, 5 bases. Sequencing was carried out using memory CD4+ T cells from blood. The CDR3 DNA reads as TGTGCCAGCAGCTTGGGGCAGGGTGGCTACGAGCAGTACTTC. Translating gives CASSLGQGGYEQYF.